What follows describes a single T cell receptor beta chain. No antigen is known for it. The data were obtained in a study of vaccination effects on CD4 cells after COVID-19. Germline CDR1 and CDR2: WNHNN and SYGVQD (reference sequence). J gave up 2 bases and V 6 bases, and 5 bases lay outside the gene matches. This CDR3 is 15 amino acids long. Culture lasted about ten days before CD4+ T cell isolation. Using immunoSEQ multiplex PCR, the repertoire was profiled, and TCRdb retains in-frame clones only, with some absent. The repertoire holds some 36,000 clones, with about 65% as singletons. The sequence derives from a human donor who received a COVID-19 vaccine. This chain uses TRBV10-1 with TRBJ2-5; 11 nucleotides agree with TRBD2. The material sequenced was CD4+ T cells from PBMCs cultured without peptide, taken before COVID-19 vaccination. The CDR3 reads CASSGASGGQETQYF. The CDR3 DNA is TGCGCCAGCAGCGGGGCTAGCGGGGGGCAAGAGACCCAGTACTTC.